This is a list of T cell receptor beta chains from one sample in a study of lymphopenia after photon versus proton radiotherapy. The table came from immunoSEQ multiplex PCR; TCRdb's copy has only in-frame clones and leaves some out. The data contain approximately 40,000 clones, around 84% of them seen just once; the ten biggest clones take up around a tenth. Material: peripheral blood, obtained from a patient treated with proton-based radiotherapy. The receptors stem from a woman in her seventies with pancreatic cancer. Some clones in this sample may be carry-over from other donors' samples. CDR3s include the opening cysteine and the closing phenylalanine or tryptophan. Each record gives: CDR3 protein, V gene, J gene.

CASSLDGYGYTF	TRBV7-2	TRBJ1-2
CASSATRGSGSYEQYF	TRBV7-3	TRBJ2-7
CASSLGLAGGETQYF	TRBV5-4	TRBJ2-5
CASSVISSTDTQYF	TRBV2	TRBJ2-3
CASSSLPYGYTF	TRBV5-1	TRBJ1-2
CASSQDRTNYGYTF	TRBV4-3	TRBJ1-2
CASSLHDYGYTF	TRBV13	TRBJ1-2
CASRAKNTEAFF	TRBV7-8	TRBJ1-1
CAISRGIGSTKSTDTQYF	TRBV30	TRBJ2-3
CASSGGTGELFF	TRBV7-7	TRBJ2-2
CASSGRDGYTF	TRBV27	TRBJ1-2
CASSQVAQWNQPQHF	TRBV4-3	TRBJ1-5
CASSGDKIYGYTF	TRBV25-1	TRBJ1-2
CASSLVWDLAVGELFF	TRBV5-5	TRBJ2-2
CASSAPGGTEAFF	TRBV7-3	TRBJ1-1
CASSLEESGANVLTF	TRBV5-4	TRBJ2-6
CASSSVEGIAGGRHEQYF	TRBV28	TRBJ2-7
CASRRGRDEKLFF	TRBV28	TRBJ1-4
CASSLEGMTEAFF	TRBV11-2	TRBJ1-1
CASSLLAVSSYNEQFF	TRBV2	TRBJ2-1
CASSSTGPMPIQYF	TRBV5-1	TRBJ2-4
CASSPLGGANTEAFF	TRBV18	TRBJ1-1
CASSLEAEIYGYTF	TRBV2	TRBJ1-2
CASSPGTLGRTEAFF	TRBV4-3	TRBJ1-1
CASSLTGGTNQPQHF	TRBV11-1	TRBJ1-5
CASSLKSGGRVPSNEQFF	TRBV7-2	TRBJ2-1
CSVGVGGELFF	TRBV29-1	TRBJ2-2
CASSPGRWSGGQETQYF	TRBV7-7	TRBJ2-5
CASSYGTAGTIYF	TRBV11-2	TRBJ1-3
CASSFLEGEQYF	TRBV11-3	TRBJ2-7
CASSLQSTDTQYF	TRBV6-5	TRBJ2-3
CASSLYRGLGNQPQHF	TRBV5-8	TRBJ1-5
CASTLRGEFSNTEAFF	TRBV28	TRBJ1-1
CASSLDRDRVGNEQFF	TRBV5-1	TRBJ2-1
CASSLDQSRGQPQHF	TRBV11-2	TRBJ1-5
CASSLRQGVTEAFF	TRBV19	TRBJ1-1
CASRYDRVGNTEAFF	TRBV5-5	TRBJ1-1
CASSPDRNQPQHF	TRBV2	TRBJ1-5
CASSPTAGSNSPLHF	TRBV18	TRBJ1-6
CASPGGGEQFF	TRBV21-1	TRBJ2-1
CASRSYRDGETQYF	TRBV28	TRBJ2-5
CASSEQRDYGYTF	TRBV6-1	TRBJ1-2
CASREHRENQPQHF	TRBV28	TRBJ1-5
CASSLEGSGANVLTF	TRBV7-9	TRBJ2-6
CASSATSGRTYEQYF	TRBV9	TRBJ2-7
CASSLGAPTNSPLHF	TRBV5-1	TRBJ1-6
CASSSRDGGSGTQYF	TRBV7-3	TRBJ2-5
CAWRRGNSAPTQYF	TRBV30	TRBJ2-5
CASSTGTGSTDTQYF	TRBV7-9	TRBJ2-3
CASSRQGVNTEAFF	TRBV7-2	TRBJ1-1
CASSRRLAGETDTQYF	TRBV19	TRBJ2-3
CAWSHGLAGMQETQYF	TRBV30	TRBJ2-5
CASSLERQAGQPQHF	TRBV5-5	TRBJ1-5
CASLTWRQPSNQPQHF	TRBV6-7	TRBJ1-5
CASRRTGNHEQYF	TRBV6-1	TRBJ2-7
CASSSMGRYEQYF	TRBV7-8	TRBJ2-7